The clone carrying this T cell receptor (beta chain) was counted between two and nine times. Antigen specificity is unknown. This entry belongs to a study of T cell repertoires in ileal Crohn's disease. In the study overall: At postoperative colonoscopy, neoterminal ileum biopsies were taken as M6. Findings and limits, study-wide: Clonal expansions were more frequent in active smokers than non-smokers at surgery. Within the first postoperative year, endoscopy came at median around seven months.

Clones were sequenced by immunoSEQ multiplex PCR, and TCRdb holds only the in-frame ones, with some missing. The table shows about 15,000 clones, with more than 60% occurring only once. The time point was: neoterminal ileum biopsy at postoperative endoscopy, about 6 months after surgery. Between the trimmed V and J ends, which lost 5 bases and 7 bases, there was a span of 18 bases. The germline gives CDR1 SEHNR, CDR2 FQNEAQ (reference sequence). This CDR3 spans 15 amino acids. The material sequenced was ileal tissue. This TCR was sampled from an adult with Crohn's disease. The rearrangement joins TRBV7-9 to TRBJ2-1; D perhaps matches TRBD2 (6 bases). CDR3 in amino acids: CASSDGYEGRNEQFF. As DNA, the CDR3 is TGTGCCAGCAGCGACGGCTACGAAGGGAGGAATGAGCAGTTCTTC.